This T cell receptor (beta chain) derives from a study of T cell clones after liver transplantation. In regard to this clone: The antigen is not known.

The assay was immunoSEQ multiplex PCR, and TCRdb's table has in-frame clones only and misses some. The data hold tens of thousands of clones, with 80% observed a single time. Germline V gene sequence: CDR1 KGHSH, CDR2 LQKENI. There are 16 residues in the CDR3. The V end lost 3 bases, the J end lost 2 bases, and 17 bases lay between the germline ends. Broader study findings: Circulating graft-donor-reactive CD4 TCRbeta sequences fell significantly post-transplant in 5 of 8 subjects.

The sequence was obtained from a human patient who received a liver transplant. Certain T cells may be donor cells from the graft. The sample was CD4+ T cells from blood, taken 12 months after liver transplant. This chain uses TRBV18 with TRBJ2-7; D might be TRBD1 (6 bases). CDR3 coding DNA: TGTGCCAGCTCACCCGAGGCTACAGGGAGTACCTACGAGCAGTACTTC. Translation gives CASSPEATGSTYEQYF.